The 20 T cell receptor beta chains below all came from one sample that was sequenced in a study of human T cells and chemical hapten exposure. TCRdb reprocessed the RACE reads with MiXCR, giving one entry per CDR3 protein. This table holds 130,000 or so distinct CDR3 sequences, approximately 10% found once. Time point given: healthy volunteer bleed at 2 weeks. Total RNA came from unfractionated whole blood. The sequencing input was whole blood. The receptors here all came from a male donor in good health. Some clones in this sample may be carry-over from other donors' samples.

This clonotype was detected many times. CDR3 region: CASSLEAGRRNTEAFF. CDR3 sequence (DNA): TGTGCCAGCAGCTTGGAGGCCGGGCGGAGGAACACTGAAGCTTTCTTT. The chain links TRBV5-8 to TRBJ1-1; D unresolved. The CDR3 has 16 amino acids. Germline-derived CDR1 and CDR2 are SGHTS and YDEGEE. V lost 0 bases and J 1 base, leaving 13 bases between the germline ends.

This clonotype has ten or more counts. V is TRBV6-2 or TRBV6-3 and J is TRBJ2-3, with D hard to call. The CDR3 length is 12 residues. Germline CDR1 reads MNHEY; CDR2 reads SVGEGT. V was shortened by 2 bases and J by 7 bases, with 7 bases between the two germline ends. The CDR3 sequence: CASSYGVHTQYF. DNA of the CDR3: TGTGCCAGCAGTTACGGAGTGCATACGCAGTATTTT.

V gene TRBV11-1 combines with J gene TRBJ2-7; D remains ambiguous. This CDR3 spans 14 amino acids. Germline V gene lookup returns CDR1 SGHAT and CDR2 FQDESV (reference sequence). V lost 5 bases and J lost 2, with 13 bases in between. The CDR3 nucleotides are TGTGCCAGCAGCCCAAACCCTCCCGCCTACGAGCAGTACTTC. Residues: CASSPNPPAYEQYF.

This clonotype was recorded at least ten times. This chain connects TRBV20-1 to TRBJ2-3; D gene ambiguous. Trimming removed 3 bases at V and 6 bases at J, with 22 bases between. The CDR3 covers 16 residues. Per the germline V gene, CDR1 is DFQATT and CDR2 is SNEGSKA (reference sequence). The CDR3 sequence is CSASVSGSVGVDTQYF. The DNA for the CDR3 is TGCAGTGCTAGTGTCTCGGGCTCGGTGGGTGTGGATACGCAGTATTTT.

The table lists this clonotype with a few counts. CDR3 residues: CASSLVGPGLAGGAYEQYF. CDR3 bases: TGTGCCAGCAGCTTAGTGGGGCCGGGACTAGCGGGAGGGGCCTACGAGCAGTACTTC. This rearrangement joins TRBV7-9 to TRBJ2-7, with 16 bases that match TRBD2. Trimming took 1 base from V and 2 from J; bases not matched to a gene: 8. This CDR3 has 19 amino acids. CDR1 SEHNR and CDR2 FQNEAQ come from the germline V gene (reference sequence).

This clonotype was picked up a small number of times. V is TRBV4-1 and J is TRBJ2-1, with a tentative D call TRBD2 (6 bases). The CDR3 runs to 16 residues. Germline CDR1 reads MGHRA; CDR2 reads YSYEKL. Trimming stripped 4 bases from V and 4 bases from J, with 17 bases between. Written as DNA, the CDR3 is TGCGCCAGCAGCCCCGCATTAGCGGTAAGGTACAATGAGCAGTTCTTC. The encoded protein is CASSPALAVRYNEQFF.

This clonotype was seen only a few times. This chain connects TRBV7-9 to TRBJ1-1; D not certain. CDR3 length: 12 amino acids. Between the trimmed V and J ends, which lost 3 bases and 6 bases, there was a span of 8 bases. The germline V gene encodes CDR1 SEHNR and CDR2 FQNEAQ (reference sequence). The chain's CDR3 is CASSLRTSEAFF. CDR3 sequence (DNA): TGTGCCAGCAGCTTGCGTACTTCTGAAGCTTTCTTT.

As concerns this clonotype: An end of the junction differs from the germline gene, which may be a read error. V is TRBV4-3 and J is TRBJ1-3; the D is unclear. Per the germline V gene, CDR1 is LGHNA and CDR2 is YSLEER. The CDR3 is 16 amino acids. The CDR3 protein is CASSQDSLRPGNTIYF. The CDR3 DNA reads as TGTGCCAGCAGCCAAGATTCGCTGCGGCCTGGAAACACCATATATTTT.

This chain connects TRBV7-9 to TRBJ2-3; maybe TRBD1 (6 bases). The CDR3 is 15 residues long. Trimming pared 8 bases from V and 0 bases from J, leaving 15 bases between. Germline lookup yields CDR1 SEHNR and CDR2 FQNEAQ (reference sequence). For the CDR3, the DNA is TGTGCCAGCTGGACAGAGTCGACTAGCACAGATACGCAGTATTTT. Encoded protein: CASWTESTSTDTQYF. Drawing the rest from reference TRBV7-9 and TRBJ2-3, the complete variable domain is DTGVSQNPRHKITKRGQNVTFRCDPISEHNRLYWYRQTLGQGPEFLTYFQNEAQLEKSRLLSDRFSAERPKGSFSTLEIQRTEQGDSAMYLCASWTESTSTDTQYFGPGTRLTVL.

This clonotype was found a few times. The CDR3 spells CASSLDRLAANTGELFF. CDR3 coding DNA: TGTGCCAGCAGCTTAGATCGGCTAGCGGCGAACACCGGGGAGCTGTTTTTT. V is TRBV11-2 and J is TRBJ2-2; 7 positions agree with TRBD2. Germline-derived CDR1 and CDR2 are SGHAT and FQNNGV. The CDR3 spans 17 residues. The V gene end was trimmed by 0 bases and the J gene end by 0 bases; junction bases not matched to a gene: 4. The full variable domain, completed using reference TRBV11-2 and TRBJ2-2, is EAGVAQSPRYKIIEKRQSVAFWCNPISGHATLYWYQQILGQGPKLLIQFQNNGVVDDSQLPKDRFSAERLKGVDSTLKIQPAKLEDSAVYLCASSLDRLAANTGELFFGEGSRLTVL.

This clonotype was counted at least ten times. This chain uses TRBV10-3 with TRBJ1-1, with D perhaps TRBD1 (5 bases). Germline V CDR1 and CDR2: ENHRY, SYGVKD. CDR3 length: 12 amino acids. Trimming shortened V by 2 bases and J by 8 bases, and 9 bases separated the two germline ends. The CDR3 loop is CAISEQGGEAFF. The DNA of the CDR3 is TGTGCCATCAGTGAGCAGGGCGGCGAAGCTTTCTTT.

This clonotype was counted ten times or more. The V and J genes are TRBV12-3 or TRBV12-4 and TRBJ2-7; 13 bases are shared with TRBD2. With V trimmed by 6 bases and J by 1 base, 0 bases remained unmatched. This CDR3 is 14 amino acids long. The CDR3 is CASRLAGGSYEQYF. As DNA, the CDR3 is TGTGCCAGCAGACTAGCGGGAGGGTCCTACGAGCAGTACTTC.

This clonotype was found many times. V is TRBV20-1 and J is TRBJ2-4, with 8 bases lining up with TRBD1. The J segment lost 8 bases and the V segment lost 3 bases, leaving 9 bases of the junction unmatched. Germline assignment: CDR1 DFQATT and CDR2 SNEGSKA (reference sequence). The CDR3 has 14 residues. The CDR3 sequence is CSARETGERYIQYF. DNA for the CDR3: TGCAGTGCTAGGGAGACAGGGGAGAGATACATTCAGTACTTC.

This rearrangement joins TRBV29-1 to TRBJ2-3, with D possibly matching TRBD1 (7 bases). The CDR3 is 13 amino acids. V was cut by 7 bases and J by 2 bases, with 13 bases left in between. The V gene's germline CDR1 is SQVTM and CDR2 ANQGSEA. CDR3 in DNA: TGCAGCGGGGGGGACAGCGACACAGATACGCAGTATTTT. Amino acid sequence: CSGGDSDTDTQYF.

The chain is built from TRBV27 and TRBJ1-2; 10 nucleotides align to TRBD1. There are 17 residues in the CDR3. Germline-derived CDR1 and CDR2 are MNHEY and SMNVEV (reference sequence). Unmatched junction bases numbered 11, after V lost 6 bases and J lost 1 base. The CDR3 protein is CASRFGTGAGVNYGYTF. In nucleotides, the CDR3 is TGTGCCAGCAGGTTCGGGACAGGGGCTGGTGTTAACTATGGCTACACCTTC.

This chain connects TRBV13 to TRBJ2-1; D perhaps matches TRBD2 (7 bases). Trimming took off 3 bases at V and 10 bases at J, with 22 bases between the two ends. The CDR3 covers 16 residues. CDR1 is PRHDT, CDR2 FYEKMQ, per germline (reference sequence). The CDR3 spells CASSLGLRGRGGEQFF. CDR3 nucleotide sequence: TGTGCCAGCAGCTTGGGACTTCGGGGAAGGGGGGGGGAGCAGTTCTTC. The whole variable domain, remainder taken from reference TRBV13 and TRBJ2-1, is AAGVIQSPRHLIKEKRETATLKCYPIPRHDTVYWYQQGPGQDPQFLISFYEKMQSDKGSIPDRFSAQQFSDYHSELNMSSLELGDSALYFCASSLGLRGRGGEQFFGPGTRLTVL.

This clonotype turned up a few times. The DNA of the CDR3 is TGCGCCAGCAGCTTTAGCGGGGCTAGCACAGATACGCAGTATTTT. Encoded protein: CASSFSGASTDTQYF. V is TRBV5-1 and J is TRBJ2-3; TRBD2 agrees at 8 bases. CDR3 length equals 15 residues. Germline CDR1 SGHRS, CDR2 YFSETQ. V dropped 2 bases and J dropped 0; count of bases not matched to a gene: 2.

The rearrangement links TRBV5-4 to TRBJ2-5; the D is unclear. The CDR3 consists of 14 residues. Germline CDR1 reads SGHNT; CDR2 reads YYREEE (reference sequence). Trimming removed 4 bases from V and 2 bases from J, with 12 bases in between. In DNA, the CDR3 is TGTGCCAGCAGCCACCGACTTGTACAAGAGACCCAGTACTTC. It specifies CASSHRLVQETQYF.

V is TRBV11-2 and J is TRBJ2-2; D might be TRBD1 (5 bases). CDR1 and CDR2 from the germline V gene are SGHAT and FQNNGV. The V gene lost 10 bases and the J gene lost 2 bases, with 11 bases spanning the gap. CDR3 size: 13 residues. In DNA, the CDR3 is TGTGCCATCATCAGGGATAACACCGGGGAGCTGTTTTTT. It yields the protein CAIIRDNTGELFF.

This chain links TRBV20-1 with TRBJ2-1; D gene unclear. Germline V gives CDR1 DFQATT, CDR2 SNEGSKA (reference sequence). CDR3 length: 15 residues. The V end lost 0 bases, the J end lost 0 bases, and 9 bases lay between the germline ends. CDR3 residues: CSARDLGSSYNEQFF. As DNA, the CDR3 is TGCAGTGCTAGAGACCTGGGCAGCTCCTACAATGAGCAGTTCTTC.